Given below is one T cell receptor (beta chain) in context. Its specificity is not known. This CDR3 comprises 13 residues. The germline V gene encodes CDR1 MDHEN and CDR2 SYDVKM. The ends were cut back, 3 bases at V and 7 bases at J, with 12 bases in the middle. Generated by immunoSEQ multiplex PCR, the TCRdb table keeps only in-frame clones and is missing some. The sample comprises around 130,000 clones, 88% of which are singletons, and 12% rests with the top ten. The sample is drawn from a study of PD-1 blockade in mismatch repair-deficient tumors. Findings and limits, study-wide: After pembrolizumab, tumor-resident clones rose rapidly, then generally contracted before radiologic responses.

Every patient had mismatch repair deficiency by PCR or immunohistochemistry. TCRs were sequenced from a few patients responding to pembrolizumab. The sequencing used peripheral blood, collected 70 to 72 weeks after starting pembrolizumab. The chain has TRBV28 and TRBJ2-5; D call uncertain. This receptor was taken from an adult with mismatch repair-deficient cancer. The CDR3 DNA reads TGTGCCAGCAGTTTTCCGTCACTGGGGACCCAGTACTTC. It is translated as CASSFPSLGTQYF.